The entry that follows covers one T cell receptor (beta chain) sequence. Its antigen is undetermined. The junction does not match germline at one end; this may be a read error. This sample is drawn from a study of radiotherapy plus CTLA-4 blockade in lung cancer. Study context: Objective responses emerged in about 20% of patients, and 31% attained disease control.

Whole-study results and caveats: Radiotherapy was combined with ipilimumab, and tumor-derived TCR clones then expanded in blood. Interferon-beta and early blood T cell clone dynamics reportedly predicted response best.

Patients with chemo-refractory metastatic non-small-cell lung cancer received focal radiation plus CTLA-4 blockade with ipilimumab. Germline values: CDR1 SSHAT, CDR2 FNYEAQ (reference sequence). The CDR3 contains 15 residues. Sequenced by immunoSEQ multiplex PCR; TCRdb stores in-frame clones only, minus some. The sample lists roughly 45,000 clones, 63% occurring once. The receptor was derived from a human donor with non-small cell lung cancer who had a partial response to radiotherapy plus ipilimumab. The chain uses TRBV7-7 and TRBJ2-5; 9 bases line up with TRBD2. The sequencing used peripheral blood, collected from a patient treated with radiotherapy plus ipilimumab. The DNA of the CDR3 is TGTGCTAGCAGCTTAGCGGGCGGGAGGGGAGAGACCCAGTACTTC. Translating it yields CASSLAGGRGETQYF.